The rows below give T cell receptor beta chains drawn from one sample of a study of blood T cell repertoires in COVID-19. The data were produced by immunoSEQ multiplex PCR, yet TCRdb's version contains in-frame clones alone and is incomplete. The sample has about 27,000 clones, approximately 83% seen once. The sequencing input was peripheral blood. The receptors originated from a man aged 65-85 years with active COVID-19. Each CDR3 is given with its conserved first and last residue. The order of the fields is V gene, J gene, CDR3 protein.

TRBV4-1	TRBJ1-2	CASSRDRGTGSGYTF
TRBV5-3	TRBJ1-4	CARSVRTVQGEKLFF
TRBV28	TRBJ2-7	CASSLFPDSDKREESYEQYF
TRBV9	TRBJ1-1	CASSPKPVGATEAFF
TRBV19	TRBJ2-2	CASSLGQGLRAGELFF
TRBV9	TRBJ1-1	CASSVGIGTEAFF
TRBV9	TRBJ2-2	CASSVRTNTGELFF
TRBV7-6	TRBJ1-4	CASSGHLDRAGEKLFF
TRBV13	TRBJ1-3	CASSTNPRQSSGNTIYF
TRBV19	TRBJ2-1	CASSITSGPYNEQFF
TRBV28	TRBJ2-1	CASSREFGNEQFF
TRBV18	TRBJ2-7	CASSPETANSGQYF
TRBV5-1	TRBJ1-2	CASSTEGRGRGYTF
TRBV7-9	TRBJ1-2	CASSPRQGDYGYTF
TRBV6-6	TRBJ2-1	CASKRDLYNEQFF
TRBV11-2	TRBJ2-7	CASSLNQGSWSEQYF
TRBV7-7	TRBJ2-2	CASSPSSGSGTGELFF
TRBV24-1	TRBJ2-2	CATSDPGAGNTGELFF
TRBV12-3/TRBV12-4	TRBJ1-5	CASSHSNQPQHF
TRBV7-9	TRBJ2-5	CASLAGDLQETQYF
TRBV5-1	TRBJ2-1	CASSFGGNEQFF
TRBV5-1	TRBJ1-4	CASSGEQGAIPEKLFF